The 29 T cell receptor beta chains below come from one sample, sequenced in a study of T cells in Graves' hyperthyroidism and ophthalmopathy (dated by TCRdb to about 2019). Library construction relied on multiplex PCR. Reads for this sample came from an Illumina HiSeq 2000. The TCR beta CDR3 regions were amplified from the RNA transcripts. For the first round of RT-PCR on the TCR CDR3, the HTBI primer set was used together with the Qiagen OneStep RT-PCR kit. Using fastp at Q25 and MiXCR, TCRdb reprocessed the public reads and kept productive beta chains. Rows merge per CDR3 protein into single entries with the most common DNA and genes. The sample has around 720,000 distinct CDR3 sequences on record, about a third of them singletons. The ten largest clones add up to roughly 30% of the sample. The sample was blood. These receptors originate from a woman aged 40 to 50 with Graves' hyperthyroidism.

Many counts were recorded for this clonotype. The chain carries TRBV10-3 and TRBJ2-7; 7 bases match TRBD1. CDR1 ENHRY and CDR2 SYGVKD come from the germline V gene. There are 16 residues in the CDR3. V gave up 0 bases and J gave up 1 base; unmatched junction bases: 6. In DNA, the CDR3 is TGTGCCATCAGTGAGTCGAGGACAGGAGAGTCCTACGAGCAGTACTTC. This gives the protein CAISESRTGESYEQYF.

This chain links TRBV7-9 with TRBJ1-2; unclear D gene. CDR3 length equals 18 residues. Trimming took off 5 bases at V and 2 bases at J, with 24 bases between the two ends. The germline CDR1 and CDR2 sequences are SEHNR and FQNEAQ (reference sequence). The CDR3 loop reads CASSPTEPAQEENYGYTF. In DNA, the CDR3 is TGTGCCAGCAGCCCGACGGAGCCGGCGCAGGAAGAAAACTATGGCTACACCTTC.

The rearrangement joins TRBV7-9 to TRBJ2-5, with 8 bases aligning to TRBD1. CDR1 is SEHNR and CDR2 is FQNEAQ in the germline V gene (reference sequence). The trim removed 6 bases at V and 5 bases at J, leaving 11 bases unmatched. CDR3 length: 15 amino acids. CDR3 residues: CASSSLRGRRETQYF. The CDR3 DNA reads TGTGCCAGCAGTTCCCTCAGGGGGCGAAGGGAGACCCAGTACTTC.

This clonotype was seen many times. The chain combines TRBV29-1 with TRBJ1-1; D not certain. The V gene's germline CDR1 is SQVTM and CDR2 ANQGSEA. This CDR3 has 14 amino acids. V gave up 8 bases and J gave up 4 bases, with 20 bases separating them. The CDR3 region is CSLGGGTLGTEAFF. The CDR3 region has the DNA TGCAGCCTAGGTGGCGGCACCCTGGGCACTGAAGCTTTCTTT.

V usage is TRBV6-2 or TRBV6-3 and J usage is TRBJ1-1; no firm D call. The germline V and J ends were trimmed by 1 base and 4 bases, with 4 bases remaining between them. The CDR3 runs to 12 residues. Germline loops: CDR1 MNHEY, CDR2 SVGEGT. CDR3 nucleotides: TGTGCCAGCAGTTACTGGGGCACTGAAGCTTTCTTT. It specifies CASSYWGTEAFF.

CDR3 loop: CASGFSYTGVQETQYF. The DNA for the CDR3 is TGTGCTAGTGGTTTCAGTTATACAGGGGTTCAAGAGACCCAGTACTTC. This chain joins TRBV12-5 and TRBJ2-5; 7 nucleotides agree with TRBD1. V lost 3 bases, J lost 2 bases, and 9 bases stayed unmatched. The CDR3 length is 16 residues. CDR1 is LGHNT, CDR2 FRNRAP, per germline. The full variable domain, with the rest looked up from reference TRBV12-5 and TRBJ2-5, is DARVTQTPRHKVTEMGQEVTMRCQPILGHNTVFWYRQTMMQGLELLAYFRNRAPLDDSGMPKDRFSAEMPDATLATLKIQPSEPRDSAVYFCASGFSYTGVQETQYFGPGTRLLVL.

The chain carries TRBV20-1 and TRBJ1-2; possible D gene TRBD1, 5 bases. Trimming took off 8 bases at V and 8 bases at J, with 18 bases between the two ends. CDR1 is DFQATT and CDR2 is SNEGSKA in the germline V gene (reference sequence). The CDR3 contains 12 residues. CDR3 sequence (DNA): TGCAGTCCCCTAGCAGGGTCGGAGGGCTACACCTTC. Translating gives CSPLAGSEGYTF.

This clonotype showed up just a few times. The chain joins TRBV14 to TRBJ1-2; D gene uncertain. The CDR3 runs 15 residues. Trimming left V 2 bases short and J 5 bases short, with 15 bases between. CDR1 and CDR2 from the germline V gene are SGHDN and FVKESK. CDR3 bases: TGTGCCAGCAGCCAATCGAATACCTTTCAATATGGCTACACCTTC. It translates to CASSQSNTFQYGYTF. The whole variable domain, remainder taken from reference TRBV14 and TRBJ1-2, is EAGVTQFPSHSVIEKGQTVTLRCDPISGHDNLYWYRRVMGKEIKFLLHFVKESKQDESGMPNNRFLAERTGGTYSTLKVQPAELEDSGVYFCASSQSNTFQYGYTFGSGTRLTVV.

This clonotype occurred many times. The chain is built from TRBV7-2 and TRBJ2-7, with a possible D match to TRBD1 (6 bases). V was cut by 8 bases and J by 4 bases, with 12 bases left in between. CDR1 SGHTA and CDR2 FQGNSA come from the germline V gene. This CDR3 is built from 12 residues. This chain's CDR3 is CASGQGLYEQYF. The CDR3, as DNA: TGTGCCAGCGGCCAGGGGCTGTACGAGCAGTACTTC.

V usage is TRBV12-3 or TRBV12-4 and J usage is TRBJ1-1, with D unresolved. This CDR3 region has 14 residues. V lost 2 bases and J 7 bases, leaving 14 bases between the germline ends. The DNA of the CDR3 is TGTGCCAGCAGTTTACGAGCGTTGCTTAATGAAGCTTTCTTT. Protein sequence: CASSLRALLNEAFF.

The chain combines TRBV12-3 or TRBV12-4 with TRBJ2-2; 9 bases agree with TRBD1. The CDR3 sequence is 17 residues long. V dropped 2 bases and J dropped 4; count of bases not matched to a gene: 8. The CDR3 loop is CASSLILQGARTGELFF. CDR3 coding DNA: TGTGCCAGCAGTTTAATTTTACAGGGGGCTCGCACCGGGGAGCTGTTTTTT.

This clonotype was counted many times. The chain combines TRBV24-1 with TRBJ1-2; 9 bases align to TRBD1. The junction had 7 bases not matched to a gene; V was cut back by 7 bases and J by 8 bases. Germline V lookup: CDR1 KGHDR, CDR2 SFDVKD. The CDR3 has 13 residues. CDR3 nucleotides: TGTGCCACCAGCCCCACAGGGGGCCGCGGCTACACCTTC. Translating it yields CATSPTGGRGYTF.

This chain links TRBV5-6 with TRBJ2-6; D not certain. The CDR3 contains 16 residues. V lost 2 bases and J lost 0, with 9 bases in between. The germline gives CDR1 SGHDT, CDR2 YYEEEE. The CDR3 loop reads CASSFLRNSGANVLTF. CDR3 DNA sequence: TGTGCCAGCAGCTTTCTACGGAACTCTGGGGCCAACGTCCTGACTTTC.

V is TRBV27 and J is TRBJ1-1, with D uncertain. From germline, CDR1 is MNHEY and CDR2 SMNVEV (reference sequence). Trimming cost V 2 bases and J 0 bases, with 7 bases left between them. CDR3 length equals 14 residues. In DNA form, the CDR3 reads TGTGCCAGCAGTTTAAGGGCCCTGAACACTGAAGCTTTCTTT. Amino acids: CASSLRALNTEAFF.

The CDR3 here is CAILGAGSGANVLTF. The CDR3 region has the DNA TGTGCCATCCTGGGCGCCGGATCTGGGGCCAACGTCCTGACTTTC. The V call is TRBV10-3, the J call TRBJ2-6; no firm D call. The germline gives CDR1 ENHRY, CDR2 SYGVKD. The CDR3 runs 15 residues. V lost 8 bases, J lost 1 base, and 12 bases lay in between.

The rearrangement joins TRBV20-1 to TRBJ2-3, with D hard to call. Deletions cut 4 bases from V and 2 bases from J, with 19 bases between. The CDR3 is 16 residues long. Germline-derived CDR1 and CDR2 are DFQATT and SNEGSKA (reference sequence). The DNA of the CDR3 is TGCAGTGCTACCCCTGGTGGTGGCGGAGACACAGATACGCAGTATTTT. Residues: CSATPGGGGDTDTQYF.

The chain uses TRBV6-9 and TRBJ2-5; 7 bases line up with TRBD2. The CDR3 length is 13 residues. Germline trimming cut 5 bases from V and 3 bases from J; bases unmatched to any gene: 3. The germline V gene has CDR1 MNHGY and CDR2 SVAAGI. CDR3 DNA: TGTGCCAGCAGTAATCTAGCGGAAGAGACCCAGTACTTC. Residues: CASSNLAEETQYF.

J is TRBJ1-4 and V is TRBV10-2; TRBD1 might be the D (5 bases). Germline lookup yields CDR1 WSHSY and CDR2 SAAADI. Trimming left V 8 bases short and J 7 bases short, with 14 bases between. The CDR3 is 13 amino acids. CDR3: CASAAGTGEKLFF. In nucleotides, the CDR3 is TGCGCCAGCGCCGCCGGGACGGGTGAAAAACTGTTTTTT.

Concerning this clonotype itself: As the CDR3 is not closed by the conserved phenylalanine or tryptophan, this likely results from a read error. The DNA is omitted, as the CDR3 cannot be located on it reliably, and the CDR3 follows TCRdb's listing. The V call is TRBV7-8, the J call TRBJ1-6. Ends included, the CDR3 has 15 residues. Per germline, CDR1 SGHVS and CDR2 FQNEAQ. The CDR3: CASSRGSSYNSPLQS.

At least ten counts were recorded for this clonotype. The V call is TRBV4-2, the J call TRBJ2-5, with unresolved D. Between the trimmed V and J ends, which lost 1 base and 5 bases, there was a span of 14 bases. Germline CDR1 and CDR2: LGHNA and YNFKEQ. CDR3 length equals 15 residues. The CDR3 protein is CASSQGFGSSETQYF. The CDR3 coding sequence is TGTGCCAGCAGCCAAGGGTTTGGTAGCAGTGAGACCCAGTACTTC.

A note on this clonotype: A junction boundary mismatches the germline segment, possibly from a read error. V and J are TRBV7-2 and TRBJ1-4; D not certain. The CDR3 runs 15 residues. CDR1 and CDR2 (germline): SGHTA, FQGNSA. The CDR3 region has the DNA TGTGCCAGCAGCTCTTACATACAGTTGGATGAACAACTGTTTTTT. It specifies CASSSYIQLDEQLFF.

About this clonotype: A single base separates this from a much larger clone, so it may be a read error. In this CDR3 the conserved last residue, phenylalanine or tryptophan, is missing, so a read error is likely. This sequence joins TRBV29-1 and TRBJ2-7, with TRBD1 as a possible D gene (6 bases). The V gene lost 7 bases and the J gene lost 0 bases, with 19 bases spanning the gap. The germline V gene has CDR1 SQVTM and CDR2 ANQGSEA. The CDR3 loop spans 15 amino acids. The CDR3, as DNA: TGCAGCGCAATTCTACAGGGCCTGAGCTCCTACGAGCAGTACCTC. Translation gives CSAILQGLSSYEQYL.

This clonotype was detected many times. This chain connects TRBV12-3 or TRBV12-4 to TRBJ1-1; unclear D gene. There are 13 residues in the CDR3. V lost 5 bases, J lost 5 bases, and 12 bases lay in between. In nucleotides, the CDR3 is TGTGCCAGCAGTCCCACACGGAGAACTGAAGCTTTCTTT. This sequence encodes CASSPTRRTEAFF.

The chain employs TRBV5-1 and TRBJ1-2, with 7 bases aligning to TRBD1. Germline V lookup: CDR1 SGHRS, CDR2 YFSETQ. CDR3 length equals 15 residues. With 3 bases clipped from V and 4 bases from J, the junction kept 9 bases outside the gene matches. CDR3: CASSYGPTGVYGYTF. The CDR3 DNA is TGCGCCAGCAGCTACGGCCCAACAGGGGTCTATGGCTACACCTTC.

The chain is built from TRBV10-3 and TRBJ2-5, with a weak D call TRBD2 (6 bases). The V gene lost 6 bases and the J gene lost 3 bases, with 11 bases spanning the gap. The germline gives CDR1 ENHRY, CDR2 SYGVKD. The CDR3 has 13 amino acids. CDR3 sequence (DNA): TGTGCCATCAGGGAAGGAGGGAAAGAGACCCAGTACTTC. It specifies CAIREGGKETQYF.

This clonotype turned up a few times. This rearrangement joins TRBV5-6 to TRBJ2-5; 15 bases agree with TRBD2. Trimming removed 4 bases from V and 2 bases from J; junction bases left unmatched: 6. The CDR3 sequence is 17 residues long. Germline V gene sequence: CDR1 SGHDT, CDR2 YYEEEE. CDR3 DNA sequence: TGTGCCAGCAGCCATCGGACTAGCGGGGGGGCTCAAGAGACCCAGTACTTC. Encoded protein: CASSHRTSGGAQETQYF.

This clonotype was seen a few times. This sequence joins TRBV12-3 or TRBV12-4 and TRBJ2-5, with a possible D match to TRBD2 (7 bases). V was shortened by 5 bases and J by 4 bases, with 20 bases between the two germline ends. This CDR3 has 16 residues. As DNA, the CDR3 is TGTGCCAGCAGTGAGCCCTTGGGGGGGCGCATAGAGACCCAGTACTTC. Translation: CASSEPLGGRIETQYF.

This clonotype was seen only a few times. This chain links TRBV12-3 or TRBV12-4 with TRBJ1-5, with 7 bases that match TRBD1. V was clipped by 5 bases and J by 3 bases; unmatched bases: 4. The CDR3 has 14 amino acids. The CDR3 protein is CASSHGTVNQPQHF. CDR3 coding DNA: TGTGCCAGCAGTCACGGGACAGTCAATCAGCCCCAGCATTTT.

With regard to this clonotype: An end of the junction does not agree with germline; a read error may underlie this. The rearrangement joins TRBV19 to TRBJ1-5; no reliable D call. CDR3 length equals 11 residues. CDR1 and CDR2 (germline): LNHDA, SQIVND (reference sequence). CDR3 DNA: TGTGCCAGTAGTCTAGATCGGCCCCAGCATTTT. It is translated as CASSLDRPQHF. Based on the CDR3 plus reference TRBV19 and TRBJ1-5, the full variable domain is DGGITQSPKYLFRKEGQNVTLSCEQNLNHDAMYWYRQDPGQGLRLIYYSQIVNDFQKGDIAEGYSVSREKKESFPLTVTSAQKNPTAFYLCASSLDRPQHFGDGTRLSIL.